The clone carrying this TCR beta chain occurred once. Repertoires were generated with immunoSEQ multiplex PCR, while TCRdb's copy carries only in-frame clones and drops some. The profile covers about 130,000 clones, with roughly 94% appearing a single time and 3.6% taken by the ten largest. The sample is drawn from a study of control samples from healthy donors and cancer patients. V lost 3 bases and J lost 5; bases outside the gene matches: 4. The CDR3 runs to 15 residues. Germline assignment: CDR1 MNHEY and CDR2 SVGAGI. The V call is TRBV6-5, the J call TRBJ2-5; TRBD1 aligns across 12 bases. The sequence derives from a man aged 25-45 years in good health. The sequencing sample was made of blood. This chain's CDR3 is CASSYGTGGGETQYF. CDR3 nucleotide sequence: TGTGCCAGCAGTTATGGGACAGGGGGCGGGGAGACCCAGTACTTC.